This T cell receptor beta chain was obtained from a study of blood T cell repertoires in COVID-19. Study-wide background: There were acute and convalescent COVID-19 samples, and they came from the United States, Italy and Spain. Sources were T cells, B-cell-depleted T cells, or PBMCs; the material itself was cDNA or gDNA.

The V and J ends lost 6 bases and 8 bases respectively, with 14 bases between them. CDR1 is SNHLY and CDR2 is FYNNEI in the germline V gene. The CDR3 spans 13 residues. How the authors handled the data: From reference gene primer amplification, estimates of nucleated cell counts were derived. Here immunoSEQ multiplex PCR was the method, and the copy in TCRdb shows in-frame clones only, minus some. Clonal size and the V and J genes are those of that table, whereas D and trimming came from the DNA. The table lists roughly 120,000 clones, about 85% of them singletons, with around 3.4% in the top ten. This sequence joins TRBV2 and TRBJ2-1, with D perhaps TRBD1 (5 bases). This receptor was obtained from a middle-aged man with acute or convalescent COVID-19. The specimen sequenced was peripheral blood. The CDR3 DNA reads as TGTGCCAGCAGAAAACAGGAAAGCGATGAGCAGTTCTTC. This encodes CASRKQESDEQFF.